This TCR beta chain came from a study of T cells in localized non-small cell lung cancer. The study's findings and limits: The study linked higher blood T cell density to longer overall survival. Uninvolved adjacent lung had more T cell clonality than any other tissue, topping tumor.

This CDR3 has 14 amino acids. From germline, CDR1 is GTSNPN and CDR2 SVGIG (reference sequence). V lost 2 bases to trimming and J lost 4 bases, with 13 bases between them. In the case of this clone: What it binds is not known.

Sequencing used immunoSEQ multiplex PCR; TCRdb keeps in-frame clones, though not all of them. The sample holds almost 8,500 clones, 50% to 60% seen once. The sequence was obtained from a male donor aged 60 or over with stage I squamous cell lung carcinoma. The specimen comprised lymph node tissue, sampled before any cancer treatment. This sequence joins TRBV30 and TRBJ2-3, with TRBD2 as a possible D gene (6 bases). DNA of the CDR3: TGTGCCTGGAGTTTCGGCGGGGAGGCAGATACGCAGTATTTT. Translated, it gives CAWSFGGEADTQYF.